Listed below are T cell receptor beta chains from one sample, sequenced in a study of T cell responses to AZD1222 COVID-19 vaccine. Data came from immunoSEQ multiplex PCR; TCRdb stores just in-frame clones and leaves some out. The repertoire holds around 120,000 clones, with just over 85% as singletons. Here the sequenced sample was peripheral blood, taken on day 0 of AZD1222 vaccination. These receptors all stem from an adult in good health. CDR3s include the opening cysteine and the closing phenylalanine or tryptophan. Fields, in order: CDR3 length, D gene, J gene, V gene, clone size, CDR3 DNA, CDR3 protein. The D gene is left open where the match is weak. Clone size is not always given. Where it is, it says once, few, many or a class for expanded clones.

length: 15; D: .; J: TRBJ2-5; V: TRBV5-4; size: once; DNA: TGTGCCAGCAGCTTGGAACAGGGTGGAGGAGAGACCCAGTACTTC; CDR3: CASSLEQGGGETQYF
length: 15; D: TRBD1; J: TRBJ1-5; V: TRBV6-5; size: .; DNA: TGTGCCAGCAGTCAGGGGACAGGGCATTCTCAGCCCCAGCATTTT; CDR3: CASSQGTGHSQPQHF
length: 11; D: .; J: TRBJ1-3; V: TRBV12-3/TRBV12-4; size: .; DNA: TGTGCCAGCAGTACTGGAAACACCATATATTTT; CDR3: CASSTGNTIYF
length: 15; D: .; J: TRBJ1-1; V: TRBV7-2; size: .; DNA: TGTGCCAGCAGCTTAGCATTCCGGCAGGTCGGAGAAGCTTTCTTT; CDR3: CASSLAFRQVGEAFF
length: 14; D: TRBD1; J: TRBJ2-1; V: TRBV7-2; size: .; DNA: TGTGCCAGCAGCTTCGGGACAGTCTACAATGAGCAGTTCTTC; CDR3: CASSFGTVYNEQFF
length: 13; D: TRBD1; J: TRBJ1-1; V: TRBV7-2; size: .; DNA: TGTGCCAGCAGAACAGGGGGCCTCACTGAAGCTTTCTTT; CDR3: CASRTGGLTEAFF
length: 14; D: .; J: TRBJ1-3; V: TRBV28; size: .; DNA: TGTGCCAGCAGTTTAGGTTCTCCTGGAAACACCATATATTTT; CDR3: CASSLGSPGNTIYF
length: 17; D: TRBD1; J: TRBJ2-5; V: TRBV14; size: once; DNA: TGTGCCAGCAGCCAAAACCGAGACAGGGTGGGCCGGGAGACCCAGTACTTC; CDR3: CASSQNRDRVGRETQYF
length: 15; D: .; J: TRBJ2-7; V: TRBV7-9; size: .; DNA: TGTGCCAGCAGCGGCCGGCGGGGAGGGGGCTACGAGCAGTACTTC; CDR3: CASSGRRGGGYEQYF
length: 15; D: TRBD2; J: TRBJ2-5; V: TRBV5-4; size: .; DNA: TGTGCCAGCAGCCTCGGACTAGCGGCACAAGAGACCCAGTACTTC; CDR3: CASSLGLAAQETQYF
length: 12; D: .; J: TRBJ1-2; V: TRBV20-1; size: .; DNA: TGCAGTGCTAGTTCTGGGGGAGGAGGCTACACCTTC; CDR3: CSASSGGGGYTF
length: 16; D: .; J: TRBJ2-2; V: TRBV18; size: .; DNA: TGTGCCAGCTCGCCCACACGGAAGCCGAACACCGGGGAGCTGTTTTTT; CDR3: CASSPTRKPNTGELFF
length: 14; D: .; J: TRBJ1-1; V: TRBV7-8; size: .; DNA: TGTGCCAGCAGCTCCGAACAGGGTACCACTGAAGCTTTCTTT; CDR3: CASSSEQGTTEAFF
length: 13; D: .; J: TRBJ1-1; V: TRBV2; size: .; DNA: TGTGCCAGCCTCAGGGAAAGTAGCACTGAAGCTTTCTTT; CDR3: CASLRESSTEAFF
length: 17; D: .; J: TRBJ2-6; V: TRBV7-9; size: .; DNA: TGTGCCAGCAGCTTAGTCCCAGTCTTCTCTGGGGCCAACGTCCTGACTTTC; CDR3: CASSLVPVFSGANVLTF
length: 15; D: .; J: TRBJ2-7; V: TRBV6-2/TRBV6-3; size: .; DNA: TGTGCCAGCAGCCCTTGGGACTCACCCGGTTACGAGCAGTACTTC; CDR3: CASSPWDSPGYEQYF
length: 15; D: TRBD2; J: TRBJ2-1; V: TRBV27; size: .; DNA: TGTGCCAGCAGTTTACTAGCGGGGATGTACAATGAGCAGTTCTTC; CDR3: CASSLLAGMYNEQFF
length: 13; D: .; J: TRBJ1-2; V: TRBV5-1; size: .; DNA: TGCGCCAGCAGCTTGGGGCAGGGCGATGGCTACACCTTC; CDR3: CASSLGQGDGYTF